This T cell receptor beta chain was profiled in a study of blood T cell repertoires in COVID-19. Whole-study context: Collection of acute and convalescent COVID-19 samples took place in the United States, Italy and Spain. Nucleic acid was either cDNA or gDNA, and it came from T cells, B-cell-depleted T cells, or PBMCs.

This table comes from immunoSEQ multiplex PCR, and its TCRdb copy is limited to in-frame clones, with some not included. Here the sample spans some 300,000 clones, roughly 84% being singletons. The germline CDR1 and CDR2 sequences are SGHTS and YDEGEE. The CDR3 is made up of 16 amino acids. V dropped 6 bases and J dropped 4; count of bases not matched to a gene: 9. Assignments of participants to cohorts depended upon their own reported clinical history. Donors in Cohort 3 counted as recovered after two negative PCRs, clearance, or symptom resolution. The source material was PBMCs or T cells enriched from blood (not recorded which). V gene TRBV5-8 combines with J gene TRBJ1-6; TRBD1 matches at 8 bases. This sequence originates from a woman younger than 45 who had recovered from COVID-19. DNA of the CDR3: TGTGCCAGCACGACGACAGGGGTCCGATATAATTCACCCCTCCACTTT. Its protein is CASTTTGVRYNSPLHF.